These 26 T cell receptor beta chains were all obtained from the same sample, sequenced in a study of T cell responses to AZD1222 COVID-19 vaccine. Sequencing used immunoSEQ multiplex PCR; TCRdb keeps in-frame clones, though not all of them. The profile shows around 110,000 clones, approximately 93% of them singletons. Sequencing was performed on peripheral blood, taken on day 0 of AZD1222 vaccination. These receptor sequences come from an adult in good health.

V is TRBV28 and J is TRBJ2-7, with 8 bases lining up with TRBD2. Germline V gene lookup returns CDR1 MDHEN and CDR2 SYDVKM. The CDR3 spans 16 residues. V trimming: 6 bases; J trimming: 3 bases; junction bases outside the gene matches: 13. This CDR3 reads CASSLTRTGTSYEQYF. CDR3 coding DNA: TGTGCCAGCAGCCTAACCCGTACCGGGACTAGCTACGAGCAGTACTTC.

The chain carries TRBV5-1 and TRBJ1-1; D not certain. Per the germline V gene, CDR1 is SGHRS and CDR2 is YFSETQ. This CDR3 region has 13 residues. Deletions cut 0 bases from V and 6 bases from J, with 9 bases between. CDR3 sequence reads: CASSLEADSEAFF. The DNA of the CDR3 is TGCGCCAGCAGCTTGGAGGCAGACTCTGAAGCTTTCTTT.

V gene TRBV24-1 combines with J gene TRBJ2-1, with 8 bases lining up with TRBD1. This CDR3 contains 16 residues. CDR1 is KGHDR and CDR2 is SFDVKD in the germline V gene. V was clipped by 3 bases and J by 6 bases; unmatched bases: 9. This CDR3 reads CATSDRTGIVANEQFF. The DNA for the CDR3 is TGTGCCACCAGTGATCGGACAGGGATTGTAGCCAATGAGCAGTTCTTC.

The CDR3 nucleotides read TGTGCCAGCAGCTTGGCAGGGGGGCAGCCCCAGCATTTT. Its protein product is CASSLAGGQPQHF. This chain links TRBV7-8 with TRBJ1-5; 7 nucleotides align to TRBD1. The germline V gene has CDR1 SGHVS and CDR2 FQNEAQ. The V segment lost 3 bases and the J segment 7 bases; nucleotides outside the gene matches: 3. This CDR3 region has 13 residues.

The chain uses TRBV7-8 and TRBJ2-1; TRBD2 agrees at 7 bases. Germline CDR1 reads SGHVS; CDR2 reads FQNEAQ. Trimming at V came to 0 bases and at J to 9 bases, leaving 5 bases not matched to a gene. The CDR3 covers 14 residues. The CDR3 DNA sequence: TGTGCCAGCAGCTTAGCGGGAGGGCCTCGTGAGCAGTTCTTC. Translated: CASSLAGGPREQFF.

V usage is TRBV11-2 and J usage is TRBJ2-3; D gene uncertain. The germline V and J ends were trimmed by 0 bases and 4 bases, with 20 bases remaining between them. There are 18 residues in the CDR3. Germline V CDR1 and CDR2: SGHAT, FQNNGV. The CDR3 nucleotides are TGTGCCAGCAGCTTAGATCGGGTCTTAGTGCCTTATGCAGATACGCAGTATTTT. Its translation is CASSLDRVLVPYADTQYF. The full variable domain, with the rest looked up from reference TRBV11-2 and TRBJ2-3, is EAGVAQSPRYKIIEKRQSVAFWCNPISGHATLYWYQQILGQGPKLLIQFQNNGVVDDSQLPKDRFSAERLKGVDSTLKIQPAKLEDSAVYLCASSLDRVLVPYADTQYFGPGTRLTVL.

The J gene is TRBJ2-7, the V gene TRBV18; TRBD1 aligns across 8 bases. Trimming cost V 6 bases and J 0 bases; bases outside gene matches: 4. CDR1 and CDR2 (germline): KGHSH, LQKENI. CDR3 length equals 14 residues. The DNA for the CDR3 is TGTGCCAGCTCTATGGGGACAGGCTCCTACGAGCAGTACTTC. Protein: CASSMGTGSYEQYF.

This chain links TRBV28 with TRBJ1-2; 7 nucleotides agree with TRBD1. The CDR3 contains 15 residues. V lost 8 bases, J lost 4 bases, and 13 bases stayed unmatched. Germline values: CDR1 MDHEN, CDR2 SYDVKM. The CDR3, as DNA: TGTGCCAGCTCACGAAAGCTGTCAGGGGGCTATGGCTACACCTTC. Its protein product is CASSRKLSGGYGYTF.

The chain combines TRBV28 with TRBJ2-5; D gene unclear. The CDR3 runs 14 residues. V was clipped by 6 bases and J by 4 bases, with 15 bases between them. From germline, CDR1 is MDHEN and CDR2 SYDVKM. CDR3 sequence: CASRTGPSRETQYF. For the CDR3, the DNA is TGTGCCAGCAGGACGGGTCCTAGTCGAGAGACCCAGTACTTC.

The chain combines TRBV27 with TRBJ1-5; D unresolved. Germline V gene lookup returns CDR1 MNHEY and CDR2 SMNVEV (reference sequence). The ends were cut back, 4 bases at V and 8 bases at J, with 12 bases in the middle. The CDR3 is 13 residues long. The CDR3: CASSSTPWKPQHF. As DNA, the CDR3 is TGTGCCAGCAGTTCGACCCCCTGGAAGCCCCAGCATTTT.

There are a few counts of this clone. The chain combines TRBV29-1 with TRBJ2-7; D is ambiguous. The germline CDR1 and CDR2 sequences are SQVTM and ANQGSEA. There are 13 residues in the CDR3. Trimming took 4 bases from V and 0 from J, leaving 10 bases between them. The CDR3 loop reads CSVGARLSYEQYF. CDR3 nucleotide sequence: TGCAGCGTTGGGGCCCGCCTCTCCTACGAGCAGTACTTC.

The gene calls are TRBV10-1 and TRBJ2-3; D uncertain. The length of the CDR3 is 15 residues. CDR1 and CDR2 from the germline V gene are WNHNN and SYGVQD (reference sequence). The ends were cut back, 6 bases at V and 1 base at J, with 14 bases in the middle. CDR3 in amino acids: CASRNSIPGTDTQYF. In DNA form, the CDR3 reads TGCGCCAGCAGGAACTCTATACCCGGCACAGATACGCAGTATTTT.

The rearrangement links TRBV7-8 to TRBJ2-1, with 8 bases that match TRBD1. V shed 3 bases and J 6 bases; nucleotides not matched to a gene: 4. Looked up from germline, CDR1 is SGHVS and CDR2 is FQNEAQ. The CDR3 contains 14 residues. The CDR3 DNA is TGTGCCAGCAGCTTCCGGGACAGGACCAATGAGCAGTTCTTC. Amino acid sequence: CASSFRDRTNEQFF. The whole variable domain, filled in from reference TRBV7-8 and TRBJ2-1, reads GAGVSQSPRYKVAKRGQDVALRCDPISGHVSLFWYQQALGQGPEFLTYFQNEAQLDKSGLPSDRFFAERPEGSVSTLKIQRTQQEDSAVYLCASSFRDRTNEQFFGPGTRLTVL.

V gene TRBV6-2 or TRBV6-3 combines with J gene TRBJ2-6; tentatively, D is TRBD1 (6 bases). Germline V CDR1 and CDR2: MNHEY, SVGEGT. Between the trimmed V and J ends, which lost 4 bases and 2 bases, there was a span of 9 bases. The CDR3 consists of 15 residues. The CDR3, as DNA: TGTGCCAGCAGTTCCCGGGACACTGGGGCCAACGTCCTGACTTTC. This sequence encodes CASSSRDTGANVLTF.

This chain joins TRBV18 and TRBJ2-1; either TRBD1 or TRBD2 may supply D (5 bases each). Between the trimmed V and J ends, which lost 6 bases and 4 bases, there was a span of 13 bases. This CDR3 has 14 residues. Germline V lookup: CDR1 KGHSH, CDR2 LQKENI. CDR3 amino acids: CASSPGTQYNEQFF. The CDR3, as DNA: TGTGCCAGCTCGCCCGGGACCCAATACAATGAGCAGTTCTTC.

The CDR3 spells CASSKERLATGELFF. The CDR3 bases are TGTGCCAGCAGCAAGGAGCGACTAGCGACCGGGGAGCTGTTTTTT. This chain joins TRBV7-9 and TRBJ2-2; 8 nucleotides line up with TRBD2. The J segment lost 5 bases and the V segment lost 5 bases, leaving 7 bases of the junction unmatched. The CDR3 sequence is 15 residues long. CDR1 is SEHNR, CDR2 FQNEAQ, per germline (reference sequence).

The chain uses TRBV19 and TRBJ2-1; TRBD2 agrees at 15 bases. From germline, CDR1 is LNHDA and CDR2 SQIVND (reference sequence). Losses at the gene ends were 10 bases for V and 6 bases for J; bases not matched to a gene: 4. The length of the CDR3 is 14 residues. The CDR3 is CAIGLAGGINEQFF. As DNA, the CDR3 is TGTGCCATAGGACTAGCGGGAGGGATCAATGAGCAGTTCTTC.

The chain joins TRBV27 to TRBJ2-7; D is unclear. The CDR3 loop spans 15 amino acids. Trimming stripped 4 bases from V and 1 base from J, with 14 bases between. Germline V gene lookup returns CDR1 MNHEY and CDR2 SMNVEV (reference sequence). CDR3 DNA sequence: TGTGCCAGCAGTTCTGTTGGACCGGAATCCTACGAGCAGTACTTC. This translates into CASSSVGPESYEQYF.

The chain joins TRBV5-5 to TRBJ2-2; D gene unclear. Germline values: CDR1 SGHKS, CDR2 YYEKEE (reference sequence). CDR3 length: 12 amino acids. The ends were cut back, 10 bases at V and 5 bases at J, with 12 bases in the middle. The chain's CDR3 is CAVSGITGELFF. CDR3 DNA: TGTGCCGTCTCGGGTATAACCGGGGAGCTGTTTTTT.

The chain links TRBV10-3 to TRBJ1-5, with 8 positions matching TRBD1. Germline-derived CDR1 and CDR2 are ENHRY and SYGVKD. The CDR3 length is 16 residues. J lost 2 bases, V lost 0 bases, and 3 bases had no gene match. CDR3 residues: CAISESGQGGNQPQHF. The CDR3 DNA is TGTGCCATCAGTGAGTCCGGACAGGGCGGCAATCAGCCCCAGCATTTT.

The genes are TRBV19 and TRBJ2-1; D unclear. This CDR3 has 13 amino acids. Germline-derived CDR1 and CDR2 are LNHDA and SQIVND (reference sequence). Between the trimmed V and J ends, which lost 9 bases and 11 bases, there was a span of 20 bases. The CDR3 here is CASLHDNTQQQFF. DNA of the CDR3: TGTGCCAGCCTCCACGACAACACACAACAGCAGTTCTTC. The full variable domain, in which reference TRBV19 and TRBJ2-1 provide the parts outside the CDR3, is DGGITQSPKYLFRKEGQNVTLSCEQNLNHDAMYWYRQDPGQGLRLIYYSQIVNDFQKGDIAEGYSVSREKKESFPLTVTSAQKNPTAFYLCASLHDNTQQQFFGPGTRLTVL.

The genes are TRBV28 and TRBJ1-2; D might be TRBD1 (5 bases). There are 14 residues in the CDR3. Germline CDR1 is MDHEN and CDR2 is SYDVKM. Deletions cut 1 base from V and 4 bases from J, with 10 bases between. CDR3 loop: CASSLSGKGYGYTF. CDR3 DNA: TGTGCCAGCAGTTTATCAGGGAAGGGCTATGGCTACACCTTC.

This chain links TRBV27 with TRBJ2-5; no definite D call. Germline CDR1 is MNHEY and CDR2 is SMNVEV (reference sequence). The length of the CDR3 is 15 residues. V lost 3 bases, J lost 6 bases, and 17 bases lay in between. DNA of the CDR3: TGTGCCAGCAGTTTGGCAGCCGCCGGCGGAAAGACCCAGTACTTC. This translates into CASSLAAAGGKTQYF.

This chain uses TRBV19 with TRBJ1-1; no definite D call. Germline V gives CDR1 LNHDA, CDR2 SQIVND (reference sequence). CDR3 length equals 12 residues. The V gene lost 4 bases and the J gene lost 3 bases, with 6 bases spanning the gap. The CDR3: CASSTPYTEAFF. The CDR3 coding sequence is TGTGCCAGTAGTACCCCGTACACTGAAGCTTTCTTT.

The rearrangement uses TRBV7-9 and TRBJ2-7, with no clear D. This CDR3 comprises 13 residues. V lost 0 bases to trimming and J lost 3 bases, with 6 bases between them. Germline CDR1 SEHNR, CDR2 FQNEAQ (reference sequence). The CDR3 nucleotides are TGTGCCAGCAGCTTAGCACCCGGCTACGAGCAGTACTTC. Translated, it gives CASSLAPGYEQYF.

This chain uses TRBV15 with TRBJ2-3, with unresolved D. The CDR3 has 13 amino acids. The V end lost 0 bases, the J end lost 6 bases, and 7 bases lay between the germline ends. In germline, CDR1 is LNHNV, CDR2 YYDKDF (reference sequence). DNA for the CDR3: TGTGCCACCAGCAGAGATGGTTCGGATACGCAGTATTTT. Translation gives CATSRDGSDTQYF.